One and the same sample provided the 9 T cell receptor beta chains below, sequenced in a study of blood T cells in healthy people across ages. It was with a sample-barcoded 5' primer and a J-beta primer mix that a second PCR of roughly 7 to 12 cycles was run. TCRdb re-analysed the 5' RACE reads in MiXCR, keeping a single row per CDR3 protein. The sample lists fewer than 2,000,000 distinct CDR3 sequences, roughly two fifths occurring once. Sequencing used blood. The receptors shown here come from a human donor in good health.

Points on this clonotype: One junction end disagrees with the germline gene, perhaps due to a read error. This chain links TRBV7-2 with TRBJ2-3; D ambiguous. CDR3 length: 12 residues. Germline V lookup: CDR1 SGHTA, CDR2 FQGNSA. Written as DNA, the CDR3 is TGTGCCAGCAGCTTCTATGGGGATACGCAGGATTTT. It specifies CASSFYGDTQDF. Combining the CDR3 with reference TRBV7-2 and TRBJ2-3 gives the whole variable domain GAGVSQSPSNKVTEKGKDVELRCDPISGHTALYWYRQSLGQGLEFLIYFQGNSAPDKSGLPSDRFSAERTGGSVSTLTIQRTQQEDSAVYLCASSFYGDTQDFGPGTRLTVL.

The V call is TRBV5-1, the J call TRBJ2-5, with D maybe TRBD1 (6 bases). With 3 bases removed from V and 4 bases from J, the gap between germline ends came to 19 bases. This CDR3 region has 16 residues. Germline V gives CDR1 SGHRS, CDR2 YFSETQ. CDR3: CASSSACRGRGETQYF. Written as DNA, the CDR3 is TGCGCCAGCAGCTCGGCCTGCAGGGGCCGGGGAGAGACCCAGTACTTC.

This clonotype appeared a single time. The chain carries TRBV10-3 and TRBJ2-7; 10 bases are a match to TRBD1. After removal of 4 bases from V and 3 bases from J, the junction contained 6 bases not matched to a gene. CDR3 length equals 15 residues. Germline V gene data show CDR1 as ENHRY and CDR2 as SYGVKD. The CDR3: CAISGRGTGVYEQYF. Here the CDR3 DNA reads TGTGCCATCAGTGGTCGCGGGACAGGGGTCTACGAGCAGTACTTC.

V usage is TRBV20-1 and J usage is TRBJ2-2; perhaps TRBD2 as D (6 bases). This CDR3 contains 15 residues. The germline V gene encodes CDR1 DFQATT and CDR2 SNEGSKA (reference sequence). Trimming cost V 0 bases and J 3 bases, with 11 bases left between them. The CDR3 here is CSARESGRYTGELFF. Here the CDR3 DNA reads TGCAGTGCTAGAGAAAGCGGGCGGTACACCGGGGAGCTGTTTTTT.

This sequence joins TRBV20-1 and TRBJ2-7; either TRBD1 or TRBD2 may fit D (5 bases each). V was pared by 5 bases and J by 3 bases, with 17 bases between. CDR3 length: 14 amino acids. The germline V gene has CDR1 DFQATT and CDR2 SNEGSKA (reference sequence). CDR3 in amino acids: CSARRDGFVYEQYF. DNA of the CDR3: TGCAGTGCTCGCCGGGACGGATTCGTCTACGAGCAGTACTTC.

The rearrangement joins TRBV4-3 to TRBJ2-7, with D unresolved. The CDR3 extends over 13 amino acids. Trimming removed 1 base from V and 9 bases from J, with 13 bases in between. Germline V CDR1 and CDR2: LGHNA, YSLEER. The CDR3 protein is CASSQGSSTGQYF. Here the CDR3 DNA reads TGCGCCAGCAGCCAAGGCAGCTCAACCGGGCAGTACTTC.

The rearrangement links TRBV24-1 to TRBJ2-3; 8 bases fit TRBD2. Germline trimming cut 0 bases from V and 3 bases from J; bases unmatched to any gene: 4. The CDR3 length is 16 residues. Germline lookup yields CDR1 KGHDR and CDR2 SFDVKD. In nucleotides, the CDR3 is TGTGCCACCAGTGATTTGAGACTAGCGAGTACAGATACGCAGTATTTT. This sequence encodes CATSDLRLASTDTQYF.

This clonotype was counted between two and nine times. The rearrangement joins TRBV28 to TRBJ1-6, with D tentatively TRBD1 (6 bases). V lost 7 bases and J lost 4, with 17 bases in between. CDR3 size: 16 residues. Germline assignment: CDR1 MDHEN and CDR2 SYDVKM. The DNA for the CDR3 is TGTGCCAGCACCAAGGGGGGTGGCTGGTATAATTCACCCCTCCACTTT. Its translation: CASTKGGGWYNSPLHF.

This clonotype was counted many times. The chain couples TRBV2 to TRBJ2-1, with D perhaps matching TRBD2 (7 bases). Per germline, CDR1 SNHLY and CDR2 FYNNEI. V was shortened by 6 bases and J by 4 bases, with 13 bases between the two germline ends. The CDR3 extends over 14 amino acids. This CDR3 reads CASRGGGRYNEQFF. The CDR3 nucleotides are TGTGCCAGCAGGGGGGGGGGCCGGTACAATGAGCAGTTCTTC.